This TCR beta chain stems from a study of human T cells and chemical hapten exposure. The wider study: Diphenylcyclopropenone, dosed weekly to the scalp, was given to patients throughout the roughly 24-week study.

Trimming removed 5 bases at V and 0 bases at J, with 5 bases between. Germline V CDR1 and CDR2: SGHTA, FQGNSA. The CDR3 covers 13 residues. Time point indicated: pre-sensitization, week 0. Treatment meaning: therapeutic diphenylcyclopropenone sensitization with weekly scalp DPC. TCRdb re-derived calls from the RACE reads in MiXCR, one entry per CDR3 protein. This table holds around 250,000 distinct CDR3 sequences, approximately 8.6% found once. The TCR originated in a woman aged 40 to 55 with alopecia areata. Some clones in this sample may be carry-over from other donors' samples. Sequenced here: whole blood, sampled in connection with sensitization to the hapten diphenylcyclopropenone (DPC). The chain joins TRBV7-2 to TRBJ2-1; no reliable D call. The CDR3 DNA reads TGTGCCAGCAGCGCCAACTCCTACAATGAGCAGTTCTTC. It specifies CASSANSYNEQFF.